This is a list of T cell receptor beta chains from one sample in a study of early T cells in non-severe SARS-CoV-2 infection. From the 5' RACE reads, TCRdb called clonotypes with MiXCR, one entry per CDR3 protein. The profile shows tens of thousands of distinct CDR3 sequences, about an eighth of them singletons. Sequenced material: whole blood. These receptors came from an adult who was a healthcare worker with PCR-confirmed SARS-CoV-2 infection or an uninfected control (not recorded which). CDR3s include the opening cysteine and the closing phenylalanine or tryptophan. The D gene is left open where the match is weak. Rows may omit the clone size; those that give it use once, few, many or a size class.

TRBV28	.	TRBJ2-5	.	CASRSLYPPGPLF	TGTGCCAGCAGGTCCCTCTACCCCCCGGGCCCCCTCTTC
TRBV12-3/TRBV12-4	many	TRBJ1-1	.	CASTAGADSAFF	TGTGCCAGCACCGCCGGGGCCGATTCTGCTTTCTTT
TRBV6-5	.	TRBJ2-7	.	CASRGNLDEQYF	TGTGCCAGCAGAGGGAACTTGGACGAGCAGTACTTC
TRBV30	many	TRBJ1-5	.	CAWSYGVDQPQHF	TGTGCCTGGAGCTATGGTGTGGATCAGCCCCAGCATTTT
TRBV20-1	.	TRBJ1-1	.	CSAFDRRRSLDTEAFF	TGCAGTGCCTTTGACAGGAGGCGATCTTTGGACACTGAAGCTTTCTTT
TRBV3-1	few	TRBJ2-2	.	CASTEKGTKTGELFF	TGTGCCAGCACCGAGAAAGGGACCAAAACCGGGGAGCTGTTTTTT
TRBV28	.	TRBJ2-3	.	CASSLSGSTNTQYF	TGTGCCAGCAGTTTATCCGGAAGCACCAATACGCAGTATTTT
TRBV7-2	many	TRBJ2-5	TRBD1	CASSLTGTAQETQYF	TGTGCCAGCAGCTTGACCGGGACAGCCCAAGAGACCCAGTACTTC
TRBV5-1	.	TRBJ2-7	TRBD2	CASSLSSGYEQYF	TGCGCCAGCAGCTTGTCTAGCGGCTACGAGCAGTACTTC
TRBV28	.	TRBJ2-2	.	CASGRTGELFF	TGTGCCAGCGGGAGAACCGGGGAGCTGTTTTTT
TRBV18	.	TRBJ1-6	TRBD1	CASLGQTESSYNSPLHF	TGTGCCAGCTTGGGACAGACTGAGAGCTCCTATAATTCACCCCTCCACTTT
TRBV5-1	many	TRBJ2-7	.	CASSFGGSYEQYF	TGCGCCAGCAGCTTCGGTGGGAGTTACGAGCAGTACTTC
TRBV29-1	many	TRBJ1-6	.	CSVVDRIGSPLHF	TGCAGCGTTGTCGACAGGATTGGCTCACCCCTCCACTTT
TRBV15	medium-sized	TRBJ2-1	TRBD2	CATSTTSGGYNEQFF	TGTGCCACCAGCACGACTAGCGGGGGATACAATGAGCAGTTCTTC
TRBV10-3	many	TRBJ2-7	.	CAISGTISLGPYEQYF	TGTGCCATCAGTGGGACCATAAGCCTAGGTCCCTACGAGCAGTACTTC